This passage covers 30 T cell receptor beta chains from one sample sequenced in a study of cytomegalovirus exposure and HLA in healthy donors. This PCR relied on a set of 60 Vbeta primers and 13 Jbeta primers. Measured with immunoSEQ multiplex PCR; TCRdb has only the in-frame clones, and not every one. The sample has roughly 100,000 clones. Sample: PBMCs. The receptors were sampled from a man between 35 and 55 years old in good health and CMV-seronegative.

The chain couples TRBV25-1 to TRBJ1-1; 9 bases fit TRBD1. Germline CDR1 and CDR2: MGHDK and SYGVNS. The CDR3 is 12 amino acids. V shed 10 bases, J shed 9 bases, and the junction held 9 bases outside the gene matches. CDR3 loop: CATSLGQGKAFF. In nucleotides, the CDR3 is TGTGCCACCTCACTAGGACAGGGGAAAGCTTTCTTT.

The chain links TRBV5-6 to TRBJ2-3; a possible D gene is TRBD2 (5 bases). V was cut by 6 bases and J by 2 bases, with 25 bases left in between. This CDR3 spans 18 amino acids. Germline V lookup: CDR1 SGHDT, CDR2 YYEEEE. CDR3 sequence (DNA): TGTGCCAGCACCTCCAACCAAGGGAGACACGGGCACACAGATACGCAGTATTTT. Residues: CASTSNQGRHGHTDTQYF.

This chain joins TRBV7-9 and TRBJ2-3; D gene unclear. The CDR3 has 16 amino acids. V dropped 6 bases and J dropped 2 bases, with 18 bases sitting between them. CDR1 is SEHNR and CDR2 is FQNEAQ in the germline V gene (reference sequence). Here the CDR3 DNA reads TGTGCCAGCAGTTTTGGCAGTTCCCAGGACACAGATACGCAGTATTTT. Its translation: CASSFGSSQDTDTQYF.

The chain employs TRBV10-3 and TRBJ2-7; 8 bases map to TRBD2. This CDR3 spans 16 amino acids. The germline gives CDR1 ENHRY, CDR2 SYGVKD. The V segment lost 0 bases and the J segment 2 bases; nucleotides outside the gene matches: 6. The CDR3 DNA reads TGTGCCATCAGTGAGTCGGGGACTAGAGAGACCTACGAGCAGTACTTC. It is translated as CAISESGTRETYEQYF.

The rearrangement joins TRBV5-1 to TRBJ2-5; D remains ambiguous. The CDR3 has 15 amino acids. In germline, CDR1 is SGHRS, CDR2 YFSETQ. The V and J ends lost 0 bases and 1 base respectively, with 10 bases between them. The CDR3: CASSLGSVIQETQYF. The DNA of the CDR3 is TGCGCCAGCAGCTTGGGTTCAGTAATCCAAGAGACCCAGTACTTC.

V is TRBV30 and J is TRBJ2-7; TRBD2 is a possible D gene (6 bases). The V end lost 3 bases, the J end lost 4 bases, and 22 bases lay between the germline ends. The V gene's germline CDR1 is GTSNPN and CDR2 SVGIG (reference sequence). The CDR3 consists of 16 residues. CDR3 protein: CAWSRGRETQWYEQYF. CDR3 nucleotides: TGTGCCTGGAGCAGAGGACGGGAGACTCAGTGGTACGAGCAGTACTTC. The whole variable domain, filled in from reference TRBV30 and TRBJ2-7, reads SQTIHQWPATLVQPVGSPLSLECTVEGTSNPNLYWYRQAAGRGLQLLFYSVGIGQISSEVPQNLSASRPQDRQFILSSKKLLLSDSGFYLCAWSRGRETQWYEQYFGPGTRLTVT.

V usage is TRBV10-3 and J usage is TRBJ1-6; D gene unclear. The CDR3 totals 15 residues. V lost 4 bases, J lost 6 bases, and 13 bases lay in between. Germline V gives CDR1 ENHRY, CDR2 SYGVKD. The CDR3 sequence is CAISVGSEANSPLHF. For the CDR3, the DNA is TGTGCCATCAGTGTCGGGTCGGAGGCTAATTCACCCCTCCACTTT.

V usage is TRBV28 and J usage is TRBJ2-7; TRBD1 might be the D (6 bases). The CDR3 length is 13 residues. Germline CDR1 reads MDHEN; CDR2 reads SYDVKM. Trimming stripped 5 bases from V and 1 base from J, with 9 bases between. CDR3 in amino acids: CASSPGTSYEQYF. CDR3 nucleotides: TGTGCCAGCAGTCCCGGGACATCCTACGAGCAGTACTTC.

The rearrangement links TRBV5-1 to TRBJ1-1, with D possibly matching TRBD1 (6 bases). Germline V gene sequence: CDR1 SGHRS, CDR2 YFSETQ. This CDR3 is 14 amino acids long. V was clipped by 4 bases and J by 1 base, with 11 bases between them. The CDR3 bases are TGCGCCAGCAGCCAGACAGGTTCGAACACTGAAGCTTTCTTT. Its translation: CASSQTGSNTEAFF.

The chain links TRBV7-2 to TRBJ2-5; no reliable D call. The germline V and J ends were trimmed by 5 bases and 5 bases, with 12 bases remaining between them. The CDR3 is 13 residues long. The germline V gene encodes CDR1 SGHTA and CDR2 FQGNSA. CDR3 coding DNA: TGTGCCAGCAGCCCAGGCCGGCTGGAGACCCAGTACTTC. Its translation is CASSPGRLETQYF.

This chain links TRBV30 with TRBJ2-7; 8 bases align to TRBD2. The CDR3 consists of 14 residues. With V trimmed by 2 bases and J by 6 bases, 9 bases remained unmatched. The germline V gene encodes CDR1 GTSNPN and CDR2 SVGIG (reference sequence). For the CDR3, the DNA is TGTGCCTGGAGTTCGGCGGGAGGATCCCTCGAGCAGTACTTC. This sequence encodes CAWSSAGGSLEQYF.

The rearrangement uses TRBV19 and TRBJ1-3; D is perhaps TRBD1 (6 bases). V lost 3 bases to trimming and J lost 2 bases, with 11 bases between them. Germline V gene sequence: CDR1 LNHDA, CDR2 SQIVND (reference sequence). The CDR3 covers 15 residues. DNA for the CDR3: TGTGCCAGTAGTATCGTACAGGGCCCTGGAAACACCATATATTTT. Its translation is CASSIVQGPGNTIYF.

The chain has TRBV11-3 and TRBJ2-5; possibly TRBD2 for D (6 bases). There are 14 residues in the CDR3. The germline V gene has CDR1 SGHNT and CDR2 YENEEA. V was pared by 1 base and J by 4 bases, with 10 bases between. The CDR3 nucleotides are TGTGCCAGCAGCTTAGGCGGAGCGGGAGAGACCCAGTACTTC. Residues: CASSLGGAGETQYF.

The chain recombines TRBV7-2 with TRBJ2-3; 10 positions match TRBD2. This CDR3 region has 16 residues. Trimming removed 4 bases from V and 4 bases from J; junction bases left unmatched: 8. From germline, CDR1 is SGHTA and CDR2 FQGNSA. The CDR3 here is CASSSRLAGLSDTQYF. The CDR3 nucleotides read TGTGCCAGCAGCTCCCGACTAGCGGGTCTTTCAGATACGCAGTATTTT.

The V call is TRBV10-2, the J call TRBJ1-5; the match to TRBD1 covers 7 bases. The CDR3 runs to 13 residues. CDR1 WSHSY and CDR2 SAAADI come from the germline V gene. With V trimmed by 6 bases and J by 1 base, 0 bases remained unmatched. The CDR3: CASRTGSNQPQHF. The DNA of the CDR3 is TGCGCCAGCAGGACAGGGAGCAATCAGCCCCAGCATTTT.

This sequence joins TRBV5-1 and TRBJ2-3; 7 bases map to TRBD1. This CDR3 has 15 residues. In germline, CDR1 is SGHRS, CDR2 YFSETQ. Germline trimming cut 4 bases from V and 1 base from J; bases unmatched to any gene: 6. CDR3 region: CASSDTGTGTDTQYF. In nucleotides, the CDR3 is TGCGCCAGCAGCGATACCGGGACAGGCACAGATACGCAGTATTTT.

The genes are TRBV7-2 and TRBJ1-1, with 9 bases aligning to TRBD1. The CDR3 spans 16 residues. The V gene's germline CDR1 is SGHTA and CDR2 FQGNSA. J gave up 0 bases and V 3 bases, and 5 bases lay outside the gene matches. CDR3 region: CASSFGTGLLNTEAFF. DNA of the CDR3: TGTGCCAGCAGCTTCGGGACAGGGCTATTGAACACTGAAGCTTTCTTT.

The chain's CDR3 is CAWKIRVSETRGGYGYTF. For the CDR3, the DNA is TGTGCCTGGAAGATTCGGGTATCAGAGACCCGAGGTGGCTATGGCTACACCTTC. This chain links TRBV30 with TRBJ1-2; D not certain. CDR3 length equals 18 residues. Between the trimmed V and J ends, which lost 4 bases and 4 bases, there was a span of 28 bases. Per germline, CDR1 GTSNPN and CDR2 SVGIG (reference sequence).

V usage is TRBV30 and J usage is TRBJ1-5; D possibly corresponds to TRBD1 (5 bases). Trimming left V 1 base short and J 7 bases short, with 11 bases between. The length of the CDR3 is 13 residues. From germline, CDR1 is GTSNPN and CDR2 SVGIG (reference sequence). CDR3 sequence reads: CAWSGGDGQPQHF. In nucleotides, the CDR3 is TGTGCCTGGAGTGGGGGGGACGGGCAGCCCCAGCATTTT.

This chain links TRBV6-7 with TRBJ2-5; 8 bases fit TRBD2. TRBV6-7 is reported as an ORF; its role is uncertain. This CDR3 comprises 16 residues. Unmatched junction bases numbered 14, after V lost 6 bases and J lost 5 bases. CDR3 sequence: CASSLSSGLERETQYF. The CDR3 DNA reads TGTGCCAGCAGCCTCTCTAGCGGGTTGGAGCGGGAGACCCAGTACTTC.

The CDR3 DNA is TGTGCCAGCAGCTTAGTAGGGGAGCTGTTTTTT. Translating gives CASSLVGELFF. The rearrangement uses TRBV7-2 and TRBJ2-2, with unresolved D. The length of the CDR3 is 11 residues. Germline CDR1 is SGHTA and CDR2 is FQGNSA. V lost 1 base to trimming and J lost 8 bases, with 2 bases between them.

The genes are TRBV6-1 and TRBJ2-7; 9 bases line up with TRBD2. V was pared by 6 bases and J by 3 bases, with 9 bases of the junction left unmatched. CDR3 length equals 15 residues. The germline V gene has CDR1 MNHNS and CDR2 SASEGT. CDR3 residues: CASSGLAKHNYEQYF. The CDR3, as DNA: TGTGCCAGCAGCGGACTAGCGAAACACAACTACGAGCAGTACTTC.

V usage is TRBV7-2 and J usage is TRBJ2-5, with 9 positions matching TRBD1. Germline assignment: CDR1 SGHTA and CDR2 FQGNSA. Trimming at V came to 1 base and at J to 5 bases, leaving 5 bases not matched to a gene. The CDR3 consists of 15 residues. As DNA, the CDR3 is TGTGCCAGCAGCTTAGAGGGACAGGGCTGGGAGACCCAGTACTTC. This encodes CASSLEGQGWETQYF. Variable domain in full (rest from reference TRBV7-2 and TRBJ2-5): GAGVSQSPSNKVTEKGKDVELRCDPISGHTALYWYRQSLGQGLEFLIYFQGNSAPDKSGLPSDRFSAERTGGSVSTLTIQRTQQEDSAVYLCASSLEGQGWETQYFGPGTRLLVL.

V and J are TRBV9 and TRBJ2-5; a possible D gene is TRBD1 (7 bases). CDR3 length equals 16 residues. Trimming stripped 0 bases from V and 5 bases from J, with 17 bases between. In germline, CDR1 is SGDLS, CDR2 YYNGEE. The CDR3 bases are TGTGCCAGCAGCGTAGCCGGATCAGGGGGGACCGAGACCCAGTACTTC. Residues: CASSVAGSGGTETQYF.

The J gene is TRBJ2-3, the V gene TRBV19, with a weak D call TRBD2 (6 bases). Germline V lookup: CDR1 LNHDA, CDR2 SQIVND (reference sequence). The CDR3 length is 17 residues. Trimming took off 4 bases at V and 2 bases at J, with 19 bases between the two ends. DNA for the CDR3: TGTGCCAGTAGTACTTTTAGCGGAGAAGCCGTCACAGATACGCAGTATTTT. Translation: CASSTFSGEAVTDTQYF. The full variable domain, rest sourced from reference TRBV19 and TRBJ2-3, is DGGITQSPKYLFRKEGQNVTLSCEQNLNHDAMYWYRQDPGQGLRLIYYSQIVNDFQKGDIAEGYSVSREKKESFPLTVTSAQKNPTAFYLCASSTFSGEAVTDTQYFGPGTRLTVL.

This rearrangement joins TRBV25-1 to TRBJ2-6; D gene uncertain. The V end was cut by 5 bases, the J end by 2 bases, with 10 bases between. Germline CDR1 is MGHDK and CDR2 is SYGVNS. This CDR3 region has 15 residues. CDR3 in amino acids: CASSLTRTGANVLTF. DNA of the CDR3: TGTGCCAGCAGTTTAACAAGAACTGGGGCCAACGTCCTGACTTTC.

The CDR3 loop reads CASSSGTGALGGTF. CDR3 DNA sequence: TGTGCCAGCAGCTCCGGGACAGGCGCCCTAGGAGGTACCTTC. The chain is built from TRBV5-4 and TRBJ1-2, with 8 positions matching TRBD1. CDR1 and CDR2 from the germline V gene are SGHNT and YYREEE (reference sequence). This CDR3 is built from 14 residues. The J segment lost 14 bases and the V segment lost 3 bases, leaving 15 bases of the junction unmatched.

J is TRBJ2-7 and V is TRBV6-6; 9 nucleotides line up with TRBD2. V lost 4 bases and J lost 3; bases outside the gene matches: 7. The CDR3 has 15 amino acids. Looked up from germline, CDR1 is MNHNY and CDR2 is SVGAGI (reference sequence). The CDR3 bases are TGTGCCAGCAGTTTCATAAGGCGGGGGGGCTACGAGCAGTACTTC. Its protein product is CASSFIRRGGYEQYF.

The V and J genes are TRBV5-5 and TRBJ2-1; TRBD1 matches at 9 bases. Per the germline V gene, CDR1 is SGHKS and CDR2 is YYEKEE (reference sequence). The CDR3 is 14 residues long. V dropped 0 bases and J dropped 5; count of bases not matched to a gene: 0. The CDR3 sequence is CASSLGTGDNEQFF. CDR3 nucleotide sequence: TGTGCCAGCAGCTTGGGGACAGGGGACAATGAGCAGTTCTTC.

The chain recombines TRBV18 with TRBJ2-1; D is unclear. This CDR3 region has 14 residues. Germline CDR1 KGHSH, CDR2 LQKENI. Trimming stripped 4 bases from V and 0 bases from J, with 7 bases between. Here the CDR3 reads CASSQRASYNEQFF. The CDR3 region has the DNA TGTGCCAGCTCACAAAGAGCCTCCTACAATGAGCAGTTCTTC.